This T cell receptor (beta chain) was captured in a study of T cells in localized non-small cell lung cancer (dated by TCRdb to 2020 to 2021). About the full investigation: The study analyzed T cell repertoires of around 250 early-stage NSCLC patients, comparing tumors and uninvolved tumor-adjacent lungs. The cohort comprised approximately 240 treatment-naïve NSCLC patients with resected, localized lung tumors. NSCLC patients had a mean age of approximately 66 years, and around 130 were male and 85 to 110 female.

The full study reports these points: Of the top 100 tumor clones, a median of 57 were detected in paired uninvolved adjacent lung; about 26 were also among that lung's top 100. Because multi-region sequencing of the tumors was not done, intratumor heterogeneity could not be ruled out. Because of the exploratory design, TCR variables were selected using unadjusted p-values without false-discovery rate correction. The highest T cell clonality was observed in uninvolved tumor-adjacent lung, where clonality exceeded that of tumor, suggesting that antigenic responses were more focused in uninvolved tumor-adjacent lung. Higher blood T cell density associated with longer overall survival, while higher adjacent-lung clonality associated with shorter survival.

TCR beta CDR3 regions were sequenced from DNA using the immunoSEQ Assay. In the authors' own workflow: T cell density was computed as TCR beta template counts normalized to usable DNA estimated by amplifying housekeeping genes. The preseqR package was used to estimate richness by extrapolating to 400,000 templates for PBMC samples and to 120,000 templates for tissue samples. Clonality was calculated as one minus Pielou's evenness. Tissue-enriched TCRs were identified through differential abundance testing performed on productive amino-acid clonotypes, with a minimum total count of 5 and an alpha of 0.1. Repertoire overlap between compartments was quantified with the Jaccard Index and Morisita Overlap Index. TCR beta CDR3s were clustered by GLIPH together with public tetramer-defined viral CDR3s, and at least three viral sequences plus V-gene enrichment were required for viral motifs. Entries here come from immuneACCESS through TCRdb and include only in-frame sequences with V and J called. Some clones fail to appear in such tables; in the studies checked, an unresolved V gene covers under half of the shortfall, and the cause of the remainder is unknown. From that table come the V and J calls and clone size; the DNA was used to work out D and trimming. Present in this sample are under 40,000 clones, almost 90% of which were seen just once. The ten largest make up 4.2% of the sample.

At diagnosis, tumor, uninvolved tumor-adjacent lung and peripheral blood were collected and then preserved as a mix of FFPE and fresh-frozen material. For TCR repertoire profiling, blood samples were analyzed as peripheral blood mononuclear cells. Relative to germline, V is missing 4 bases and J is missing 5 bases, with 5 bases of the junction outside any gene match. The CDR3 spans 16 residues, from the cysteine through the phenylalanine. Only the CDR3 portion is preserved as DNA: 48 bases, with reading frame beginning at the first base. CDR1 and CDR2 are read off the germline V gene as MGHRA and YSYEKL. For this clone: Its binding antigen is unknown. No qualities accompany the bases; no much larger clone lies one base away.

The receptor was derived from a woman aged 40-69 years with stage I lung adenocarcinoma. This receptor chain uses TRBV4-1 and TRBJ2-3; TRBD2 fits 14 bases in the junction. Sequencing used peripheral blood, obtained before any cancer treatment. The nucleotides are TGCGCCAGCAGCCCCCCGACTAGCGGGGGGGGAGATACGCAGTATTTT. This codes for CASSPPTSGGGDTQYF.